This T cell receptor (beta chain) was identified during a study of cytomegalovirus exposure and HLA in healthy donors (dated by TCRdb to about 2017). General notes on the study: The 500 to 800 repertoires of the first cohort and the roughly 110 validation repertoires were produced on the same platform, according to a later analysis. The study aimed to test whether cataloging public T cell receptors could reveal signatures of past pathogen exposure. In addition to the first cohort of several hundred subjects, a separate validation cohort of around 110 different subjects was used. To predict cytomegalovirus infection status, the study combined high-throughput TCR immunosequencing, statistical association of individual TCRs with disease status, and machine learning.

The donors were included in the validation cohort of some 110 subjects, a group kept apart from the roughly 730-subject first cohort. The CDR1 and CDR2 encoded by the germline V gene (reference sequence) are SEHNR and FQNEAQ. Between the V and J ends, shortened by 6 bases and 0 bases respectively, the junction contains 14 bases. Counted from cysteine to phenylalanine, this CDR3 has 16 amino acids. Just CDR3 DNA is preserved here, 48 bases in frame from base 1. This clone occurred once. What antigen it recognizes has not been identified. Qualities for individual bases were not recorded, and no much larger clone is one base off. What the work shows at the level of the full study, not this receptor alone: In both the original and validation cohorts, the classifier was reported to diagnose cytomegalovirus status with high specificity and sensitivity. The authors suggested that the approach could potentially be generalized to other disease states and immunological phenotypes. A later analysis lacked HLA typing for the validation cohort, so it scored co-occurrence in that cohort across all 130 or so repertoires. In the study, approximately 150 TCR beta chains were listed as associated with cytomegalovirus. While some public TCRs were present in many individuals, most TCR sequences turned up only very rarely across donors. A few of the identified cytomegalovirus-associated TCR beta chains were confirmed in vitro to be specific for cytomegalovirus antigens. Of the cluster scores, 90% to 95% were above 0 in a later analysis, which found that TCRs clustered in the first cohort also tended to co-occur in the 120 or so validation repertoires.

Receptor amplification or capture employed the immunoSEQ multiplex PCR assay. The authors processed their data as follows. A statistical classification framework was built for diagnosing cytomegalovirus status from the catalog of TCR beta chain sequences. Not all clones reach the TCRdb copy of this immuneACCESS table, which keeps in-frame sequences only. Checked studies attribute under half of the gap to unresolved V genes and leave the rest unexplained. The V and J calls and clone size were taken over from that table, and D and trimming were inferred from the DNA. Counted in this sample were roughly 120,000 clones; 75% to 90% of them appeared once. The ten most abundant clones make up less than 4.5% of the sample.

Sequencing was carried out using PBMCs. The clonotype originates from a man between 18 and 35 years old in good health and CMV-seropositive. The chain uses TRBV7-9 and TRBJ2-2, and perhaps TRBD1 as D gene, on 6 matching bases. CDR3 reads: CASRSGQTTNTGELFF. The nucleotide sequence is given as TGTGCCAGCAGAAGCGGACAGACAACGAACACCGGGGAGCTGTTTTTT.